This paragraph reports one T cell receptor (beta chain). Antigen: not known. cDNA libraries for TCR beta contained unique molecular identifiers. Researchers reported 400,000 to 600,000 cDNA molecules coming from approximately 1 to 10 million T cells. TCRdb reprocessed the PCR reads with MiXCR, giving one entry per CDR3 protein. Here the sample spans around 770,000 distinct CDR3 sequences, 35% to 55% being singletons. The sample comes from a study of post-analysis software for immune sequencing data. Study-wide background: Relapsing-remitting, secondary progressive and progressive-relapsing multiple sclerosis were all included among the disease courses. Whole-study results and caveats: F measure grouped same-batch samples tightly together. In patients, about five TRBV segments were more frequent than in controls, with TRBV5-6, TRBV5-1 and TRBV20-1 among them. In multiple sclerosis, normalized Chao1 diversity was significantly below that of controls.

CDR3 length: 16 residues. Trimming left V 0 bases short and J 3 bases short, with 15 bases between. The germline V gene encodes CDR1 SQVTM and CDR2 ANQGSEA. V usage is TRBV29-1 and J usage is TRBJ2-1; tentative D call: TRBD1 (6 bases). The sample taken for sequencing was blood. The sequence came from a girl between 5 and 17 years old with multiple sclerosis. The CDR3 sequence is CSVEDPLGADYNEQFF. The CDR3 nucleotides read TGCAGCGTTGAAGACCCCCTGGGGGCAGACTACAATGAGCAGTTCTTC.